This TCR beta chain was obtained from a study of blood T cell repertoires in COVID-19 (TCRdb year 2020). In terms of the full investigation: Collaborator samples came from the United States, Italy and Spain and covered acute and convalescent phases of COVID-19. Subjects who had been exposed to COVID-19, were actively infected with it, or had recovered from it provided the deeply sampled blood TCRbeta repertoires that made up the dataset. Samples came from the ongoing ImmuneRACE study (first 160 participants) plus 1,254 subjects from 6 global collaborators. The sample metadata nearly always contained a de-identified subject ID, COVID-19 status, age in years and sex. Where available, HLA class I and class II types were obtained from metadata supplied by the sample provider rather than from assay-based typing. The repertoires were made available in a free public database intended to serve as a resource for research on the immune response to SARS-CoV-2. The material from the prospective study consisted of cDNA or gDNA derived from T cells, B-cell-depleted T cells, or PBMCs. Beyond this particular receptor, the publication reports: The amount of clinical and demographic metadata varied by source and participant and was provided uncurated.

Participants in the prospective study were aged roughly 18 to 90 years, lived in under 30 United States geographic areas, and enrolled through a virtual design. In the prospective study, cohorts were assigned on the basis of participant-reported clinical history obtained from a screening survey and a study questionnaire. Recovered participants in ImmuneRACE Cohort 3 were defined by two consecutive negative NP/OP PCR tests, clearance by a healthcare professional, or resolution of symptoms. Mobile phlebotomists in the prospective study collected whole blood, serum and a nasopharyngeal or oropharyngeal swab from every participant. Prospective study participants could optionally give additional blood draws and questionnaires over an approximately 2-month period. Before DNA extraction, blood samples from the prospective study were shipped at room temperature or frozen. A remark on this clone: The specificity of this receptor is unknown. Qualities for individual bases were not recorded, and no much larger clone is one base off.

Taken from the germline V gene, the CDR1 and CDR2 loops are SGHDT and YYEEEE. Cut back by 3 bases and 1 base, the V and J ends lie 14 bases apart. Including cysteine and phenylalanine, the CDR3 has 16 amino acids. CDR3 DNA only is kept here, 48 bases in frame from base 1. The immunoSEQ Assay, a bias-controlled multiplex PCR, was used to amplify TCRbeta CDR3 regions from genomic DNA. The authors' analysis ran thus. The number of nucleated cells in each sample was estimated from the amplification of reference gene primers within the assay. To quantify the absolute abundance of each unique TCRbeta CDR3 rearrangement, sequence reads were collapsed and filtered. For each sample, productive Simpson clonality was calculated as the square root of Simpson's diversity index across productive rearrangements. TCRdb limited this immuneACCESS table to in-frame rearrangements with V and J called. A share of clones is missing; checked studies link under half to unresolved V genes, and the rest is unexplained. The V and J calls and clone size come from that table; D and trimming were worked out from the DNA. Present in this sample are 250,000 to 350,000 clones, 80% to 95% of which were seen just once. The ten largest clones take up approximately 1.2% of the sample.

The clonotype was recovered from a woman younger than 45 who had recovered from COVID-19. Sequencing was done on a sample of PBMCs or T cells enriched from blood (not recorded which). The rearranged chain carries TRBV5-6 and TRBJ1-5, and perhaps TRBD1 as D gene, on 6 matching bases. The DNA sequence is as follows: TGTGCCAGCAGCTATAGGACAGCGATAAGCAATCAGCCCCAGCATTTT. Its product reads: CASSYRTAISNQPQHF. The CDR3 plus the reference TRBV5-6 and TRBJ1-5 genes for the other parts give the full variable domain: DAGVTQSPTHLIKTRGQQVTLRCSPKSGHDTVSWYQQALGQGPQFIFQYYEEEERQRGNFPDRFSGHQFPNYSSELNVNALLLGDSALYLCASSYRTAISNQPQHFGDGTRLSIL.